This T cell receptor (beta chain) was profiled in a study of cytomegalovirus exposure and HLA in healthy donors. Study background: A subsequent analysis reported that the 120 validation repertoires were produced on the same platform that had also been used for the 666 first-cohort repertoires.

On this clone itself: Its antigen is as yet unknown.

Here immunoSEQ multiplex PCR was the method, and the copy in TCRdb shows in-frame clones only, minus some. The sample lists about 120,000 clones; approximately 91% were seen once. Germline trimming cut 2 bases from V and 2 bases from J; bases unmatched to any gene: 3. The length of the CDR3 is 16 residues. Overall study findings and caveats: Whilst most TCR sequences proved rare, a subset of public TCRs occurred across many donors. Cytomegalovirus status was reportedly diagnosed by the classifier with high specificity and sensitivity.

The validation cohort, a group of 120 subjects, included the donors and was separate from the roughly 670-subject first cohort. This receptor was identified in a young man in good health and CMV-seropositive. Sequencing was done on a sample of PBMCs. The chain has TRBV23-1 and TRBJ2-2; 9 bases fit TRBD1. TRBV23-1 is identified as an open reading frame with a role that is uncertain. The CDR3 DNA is TGCGCCAGCAGTCAAAGGGACAGGGCTAACACCGGGGAGCTGTTTTTT. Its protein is CASSQRDRANTGELFF.